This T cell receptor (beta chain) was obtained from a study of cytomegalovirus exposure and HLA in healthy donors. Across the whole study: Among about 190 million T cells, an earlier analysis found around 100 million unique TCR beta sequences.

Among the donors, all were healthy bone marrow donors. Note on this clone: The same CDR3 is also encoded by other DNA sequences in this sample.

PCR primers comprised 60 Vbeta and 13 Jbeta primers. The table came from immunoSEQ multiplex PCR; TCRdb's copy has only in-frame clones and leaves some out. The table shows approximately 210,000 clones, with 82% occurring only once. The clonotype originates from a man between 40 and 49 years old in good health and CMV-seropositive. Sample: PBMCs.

This CDR3 reads CASSLGQGSEKLFF. CDR3 in DNA: TGTGCCAGCAGCTTGGGCCAGGGAAGCGAAAAACTGTTTTTT. The J gene is TRBJ1-4, the V gene TRBV5-8, with a possible D match to TRBD1 (5 bases). The CDR3 consists of 14 residues. CDR1 and CDR2 (germline): SGHTS, YDEGEE. The V end lost 0 bases, the J end lost 8 bases, and 11 bases lay between the germline ends.